The clone carrying this TCR beta chain occurred a few times. This specimen belongs to a study of T-cell memory formation after mild COVID-19. One entry per CDR3 protein results from TCRdb running MiXCR on the 5' RACE reads. The repertoire holds around 210,000 distinct CDR3 sequences, with approximately 10% as singletons. The germline gives CDR1 SGDLS, CDR2 YYNGEE. Trimming stripped 0 bases from V and 7 bases from J, with 10 bases between. CDR3 length: 13 amino acids. This TCR derives from a man between 18 and 29 years old who had mild COVID-19 (a few samples of this study predate the infection). Cell type and time point are not known. The sample consisted of PBMCs or a T cell subset sorted from them (not recorded which). This rearrangement joins TRBV9 to TRBJ1-1; D uncertain. The CDR3 nucleotides are TGTGCCAGCAGCGTAGAGATGGGGAGTGAAGCTTTCTTT. Encoded protein: CASSVEMGSEAFF.